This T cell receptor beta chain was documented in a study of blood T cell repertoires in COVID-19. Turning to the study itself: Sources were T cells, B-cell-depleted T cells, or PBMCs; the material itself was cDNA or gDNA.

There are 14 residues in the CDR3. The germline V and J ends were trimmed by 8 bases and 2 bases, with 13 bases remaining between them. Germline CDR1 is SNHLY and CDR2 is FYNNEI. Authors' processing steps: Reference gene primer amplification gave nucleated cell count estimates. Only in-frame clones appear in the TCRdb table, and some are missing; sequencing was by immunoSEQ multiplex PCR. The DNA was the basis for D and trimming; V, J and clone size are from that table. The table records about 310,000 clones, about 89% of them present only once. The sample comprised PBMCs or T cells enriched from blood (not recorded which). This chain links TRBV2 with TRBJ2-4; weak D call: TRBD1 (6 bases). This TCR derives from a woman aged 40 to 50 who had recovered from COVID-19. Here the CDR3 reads CASCLQGTKNIQYF. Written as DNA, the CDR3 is TGTGCCAGCTGTCTACAGGGTACCAAAAACATTCAGTACTTC.